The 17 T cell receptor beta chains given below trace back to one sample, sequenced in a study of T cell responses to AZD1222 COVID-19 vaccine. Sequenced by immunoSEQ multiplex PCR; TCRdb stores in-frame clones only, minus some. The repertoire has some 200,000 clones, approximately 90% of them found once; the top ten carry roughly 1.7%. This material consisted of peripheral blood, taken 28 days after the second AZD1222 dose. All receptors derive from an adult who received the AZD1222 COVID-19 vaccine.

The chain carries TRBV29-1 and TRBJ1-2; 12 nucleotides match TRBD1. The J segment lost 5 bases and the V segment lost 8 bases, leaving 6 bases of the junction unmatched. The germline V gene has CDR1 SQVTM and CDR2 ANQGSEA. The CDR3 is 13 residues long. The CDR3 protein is CSTRDRGQYGYTF. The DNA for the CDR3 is TGCAGCACGCGGGACAGGGGGCAATATGGCTACACCTTC.

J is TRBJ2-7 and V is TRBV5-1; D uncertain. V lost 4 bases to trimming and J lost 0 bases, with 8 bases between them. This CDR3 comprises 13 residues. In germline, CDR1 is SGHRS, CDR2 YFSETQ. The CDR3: CASSVDVSYEQYF. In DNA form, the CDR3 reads TGCGCCAGCAGCGTGGACGTCTCCTACGAGCAGTACTTC. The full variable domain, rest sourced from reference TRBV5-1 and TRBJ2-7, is KAGVTQTPRYLIKTRGQQVTLSCSPISGHRSVSWYQQTPGQGLQFLFEYFSETQRNKGNFPGRFSGRQFSNSRSEMNVSTLELGDSALYLCASSVDVSYEQYFGPGTRLTVT.

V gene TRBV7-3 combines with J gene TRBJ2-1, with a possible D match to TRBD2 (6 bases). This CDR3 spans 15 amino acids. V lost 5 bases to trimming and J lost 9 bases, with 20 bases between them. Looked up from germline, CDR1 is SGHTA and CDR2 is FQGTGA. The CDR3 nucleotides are TGTGCCAGCAGCCCCTTGCCTACACGGGGGACTGAGCAGTTCTTC. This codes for CASSPLPTRGTEQFF.

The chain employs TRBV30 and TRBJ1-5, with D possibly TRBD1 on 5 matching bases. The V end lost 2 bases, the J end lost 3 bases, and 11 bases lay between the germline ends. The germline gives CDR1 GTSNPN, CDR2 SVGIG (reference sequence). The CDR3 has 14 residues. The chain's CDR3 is CAWSFTGFNQPQHF. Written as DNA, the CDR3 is TGTGCCTGGAGTTTTACAGGTTTCAATCAGCCCCAGCATTTT. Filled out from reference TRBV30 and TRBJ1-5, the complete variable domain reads SQTIHQWPATLVQPVGSPLSLECTVEGTSNPNLYWYRQAAGRGLQLLFYSVGIGQISSEVPQNLSASRPQDRQFILSSKKLLLSDSGFYLCAWSFTGFNQPQHFGDGTRLSIL.

The CDR3 loop reads CASSFGLAGEYEQYF. The CDR3 DNA follows: TGCGCCAGCAGCTTCGGACTAGCGGGAGAGTACGAGCAGTACTTC. The V gene is TRBV5-1, the J gene TRBJ2-7, with 13 bases aligning to TRBD2. The V gene end was trimmed by 2 bases and the J gene end by 4 bases; junction bases not matched to a gene: 3. CDR1 is SGHRS and CDR2 is YFSETQ in the germline V gene. This CDR3 has 15 residues.

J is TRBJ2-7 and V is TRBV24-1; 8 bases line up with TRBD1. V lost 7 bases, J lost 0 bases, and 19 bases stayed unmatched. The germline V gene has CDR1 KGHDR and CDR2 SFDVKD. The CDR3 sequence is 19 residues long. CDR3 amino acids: CATRSRLLHGTGRSYEQYF. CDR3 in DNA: TGTGCCACCAGGTCTCGGCTCCTACATGGGACAGGACGCTCCTACGAGCAGTACTTC.

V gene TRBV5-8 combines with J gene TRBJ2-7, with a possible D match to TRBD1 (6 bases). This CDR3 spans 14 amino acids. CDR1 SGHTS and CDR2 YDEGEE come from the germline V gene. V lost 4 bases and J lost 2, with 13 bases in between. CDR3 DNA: TGTGCCAGCAGCCCGGGCCCAGGGGCCTACGAGCAGTACTTC. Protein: CASSPGPGAYEQYF.

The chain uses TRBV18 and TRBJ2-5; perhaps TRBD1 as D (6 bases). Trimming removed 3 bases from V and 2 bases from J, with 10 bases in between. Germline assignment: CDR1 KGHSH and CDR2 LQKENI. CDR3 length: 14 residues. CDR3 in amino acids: CASSPTGQQETQYF. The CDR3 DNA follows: TGTGCCAGCTCACCTACCGGACAGCAAGAGACCCAGTACTTC.

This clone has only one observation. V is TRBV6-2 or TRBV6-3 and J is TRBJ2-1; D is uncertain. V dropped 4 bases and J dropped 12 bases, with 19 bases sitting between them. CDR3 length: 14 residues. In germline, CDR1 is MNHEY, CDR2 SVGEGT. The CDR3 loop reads CASSFRSHVGWQFF. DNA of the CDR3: TGTGCCAGCAGTTTCCGCAGTCACGTCGGTTGGCAGTTCTTC.

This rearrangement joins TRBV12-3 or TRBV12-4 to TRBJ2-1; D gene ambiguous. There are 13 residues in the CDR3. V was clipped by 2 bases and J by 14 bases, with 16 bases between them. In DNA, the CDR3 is TGTGCCAGCAGTTTAAAGGAAACTGGCGAGGAGTTCTTC. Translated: CASSLKETGEEFF.

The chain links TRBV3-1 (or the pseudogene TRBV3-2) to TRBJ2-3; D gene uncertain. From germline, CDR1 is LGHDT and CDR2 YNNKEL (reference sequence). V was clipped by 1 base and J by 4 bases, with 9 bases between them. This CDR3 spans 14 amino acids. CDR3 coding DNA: TGTGCCAGCAGCCAAGCTAGTCGTCCAGATACGCAGTATTTT. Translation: CASSQASRPDTQYF.

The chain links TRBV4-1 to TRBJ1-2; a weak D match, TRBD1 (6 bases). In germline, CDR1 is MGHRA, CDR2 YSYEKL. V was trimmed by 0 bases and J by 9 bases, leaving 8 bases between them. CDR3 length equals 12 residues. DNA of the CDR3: TGCGCCAGCAGCCAAGACAGGGGACGCTACACCTTC. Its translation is CASSQDRGRYTF.

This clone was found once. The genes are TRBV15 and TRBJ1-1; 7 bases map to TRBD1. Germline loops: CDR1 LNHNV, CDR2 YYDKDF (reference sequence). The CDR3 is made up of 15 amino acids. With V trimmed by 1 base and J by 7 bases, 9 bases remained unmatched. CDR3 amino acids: CATSRGLTGKDEAFF. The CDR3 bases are TGTGCCACCAGCAGAGGATTGACAGGGAAGGATGAAGCTTTCTTT.

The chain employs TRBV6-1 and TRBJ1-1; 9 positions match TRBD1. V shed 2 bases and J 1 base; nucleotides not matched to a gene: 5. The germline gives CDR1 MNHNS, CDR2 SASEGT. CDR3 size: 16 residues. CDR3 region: CASSEPPGQGNTEAFF. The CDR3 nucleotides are TGTGCCAGCAGTGAACCGCCGGGACAGGGGAACACTGAAGCTTTCTTT.

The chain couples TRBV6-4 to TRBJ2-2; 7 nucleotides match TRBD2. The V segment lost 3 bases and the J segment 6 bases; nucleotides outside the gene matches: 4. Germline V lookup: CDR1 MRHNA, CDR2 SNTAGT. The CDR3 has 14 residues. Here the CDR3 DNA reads TGTGCCAGCAGTGATGTCCTAGCGGCCGGGGAGCTGTTTTTT. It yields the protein CASSDVLAAGELFF.

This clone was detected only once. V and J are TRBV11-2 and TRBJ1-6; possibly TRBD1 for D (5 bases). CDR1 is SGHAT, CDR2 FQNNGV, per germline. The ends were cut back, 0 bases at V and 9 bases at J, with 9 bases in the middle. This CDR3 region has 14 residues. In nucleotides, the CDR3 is TGTGCCAGCAGCTTAGATCCGGGACGTTCACCCCTCCACTTT. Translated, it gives CASSLDPGRSPLHF.

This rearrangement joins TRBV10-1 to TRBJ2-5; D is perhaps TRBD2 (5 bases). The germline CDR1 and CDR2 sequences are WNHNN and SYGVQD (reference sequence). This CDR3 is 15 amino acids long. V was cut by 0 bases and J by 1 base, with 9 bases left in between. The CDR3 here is CASSESRGTQETQYF. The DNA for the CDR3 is TGCGCCAGCAGTGAGTCCCGGGGAACCCAAGAGACCCAGTACTTC.